This T cell receptor beta chain was obtained from a study of T cell changes during pregnancy in multiple sclerosis. Germline V lookup: CDR1 MNHEY, CDR2 SMNVEV (reference sequence). This CDR3 spans 15 amino acids. V shed 5 bases, J shed 4 bases, and the junction held 5 bases outside the gene matches. Here immunoSEQ multiplex PCR was the method, and the copy in TCRdb shows in-frame clones only, minus some. The repertoire consists of more than 70,000 clones, with 75% to 95% occurring once and the leading ten covering around 1.7%. J is TRBJ1-2 and V is TRBV27; 12 bases line up with TRBD1. The specimen comprised peripheral blood, sampled after pregnancy. This TCR was sampled from a female donor in good health, enrolled as a control in a pregnancy study. The CDR3 DNA follows: TGTGCCAGCAGTGACGGGACAGGGGGCCTCTATGGCTACACCTTC. Translating it yields CASSDGTGGLYGYTF.